What follows are 14 T cell receptor beta chains derived from one specimen sequenced in a study of control samples from healthy donors and cancer patients. Sequencing was performed with immunoSEQ multiplex PCR; in TCRdb, only in-frame clones are kept and a portion is missing. The sample includes some 160,000 clones, around 86% seen only once; the top ten take over 4.5%. Sequencing was performed on blood. The origin of the receptors is a man under 40 in good health.

This rearrangement joins TRBV9 to TRBJ1-2; no firm D call. Trimming pared 0 bases from V and 7 bases from J, leaving 13 bases between. Germline V lookup: CDR1 SGDLS, CDR2 YYNGEE. CDR3 length equals 14 residues. CDR3 in amino acids: CASSVGRGPRGYTF. DNA for the CDR3: TGTGCCAGCAGCGTAGGACGAGGCCCGCGTGGCTACACCTTC.

For the CDR3, the DNA is TGTGCCAGCAGCCCGAGCGGATCTAGCGGGAGGGCCTTCAGCGAGCAGTACTTC. Translated: CASSPSGSSGRAFSEQYF. The J gene is TRBJ2-7, the V gene TRBV11-3; 12 bases are a match to TRBD2. V trimming: 5 bases; J trimming: 6 bases; junction bases outside the gene matches: 17. The CDR3 sequence is 18 residues long. Germline CDR1 reads SGHNT; CDR2 reads YENEEA.

V gene TRBV5-6 combines with J gene TRBJ2-5; 7 positions match TRBD1. This CDR3 is built from 16 residues. Germline CDR1 reads SGHDT; CDR2 reads YYEEEE. Trimming took 6 bases from V and 1 from J; bases not matched to a gene: 12. The DNA of the CDR3 is TGTGCCAGCACCCTGCTGGGACAGCTTGCCCAAGAGACCCAGTACTTC. Amino acid sequence: CASTLLGQLAQETQYF.

J is TRBJ2-1 and V is TRBV9; TRBD1 is a possible D gene (6 bases). Germline lookup yields CDR1 SGDLS and CDR2 YYNGEE. The CDR3 runs to 16 residues. V was pared by 2 bases and J by 0 bases, with 12 bases between. CDR3 nucleotide sequence: TGTGCCAGCAGCGTTGGGGGCCATTCCTCCTACAATGAGCAGTTCTTC. Encoded protein: CASSVGGHSSYNEQFF.

The V gene is TRBV2, the J gene TRBJ1-4, with D possibly TRBD1 on 5 matching bases. Trimming shortened V by 6 bases and J by 6 bases, and 14 bases separated the two germline ends. The CDR3 consists of 14 residues. Germline CDR1 reads SNHLY; CDR2 reads FYNNEI. CDR3 sequence: CASSVPGDDEKLFF. CDR3 nucleotides: TGTGCCAGCAGCGTACCTGGGGACGATGAAAAACTGTTTTTT.

This chain uses TRBV5-4 with TRBJ2-3; TRBD2 might be the D (6 bases). Germline V gene sequence: CDR1 SGHNT, CDR2 YYREEE (reference sequence). V dropped 0 bases and J dropped 1 base, with 12 bases sitting between them. The CDR3 runs 16 residues. The CDR3 reads CASSLGRDLGTDTQYF. CDR3 sequence (DNA): TGTGCCAGCAGCTTGGGTCGGGACTTGGGCACAGATACGCAGTATTTT.

CDR3 nucleotides: TGTGCCAGCTCACCAGGGGTGGGCACTGAAGCTTTCTTT. Protein: CASSPGVGTEAFF. V gene TRBV18 combines with J gene TRBJ1-1, with D unclear. The germline CDR1 and CDR2 sequences are KGHSH and LQKENI. CDR3 length equals 13 residues. Trimming took off 2 bases at V and 4 bases at J, with 8 bases between the two ends.

This chain links TRBV6-2 or TRBV6-3 with TRBJ2-7, with 7 bases lining up with TRBD1. Germline values: CDR1 MNHEY, CDR2 SVGEGT. The CDR3 loop spans 16 amino acids. With V trimmed by 2 bases and J by 1 base, 8 bases remained unmatched. CDR3 sequence: CASSYDTGTESYEQYF. In DNA, the CDR3 is TGTGCCAGCAGTTACGACACCGGGACAGAGTCCTACGAGCAGTACTTC.

V usage is TRBV20-1 and J usage is TRBJ2-1; TRBD2 is a possible D gene (5 bases). Trimming pared 2 bases from V and 9 bases from J, leaving 8 bases between. CDR1 is DFQATT and CDR2 is SNEGSKA in the germline V gene (reference sequence). This CDR3 region has 11 residues. CDR3 coding DNA: TGCAGTGCTAGATCAGAGGGTGAGCAGTTCTTC. Amino acids: CSARSEGEQFF.

The gene calls are TRBV7-3 and TRBJ1-2, with TRBD1 as a possible D gene (5 bases). The CDR3 length is 13 residues. Trimming cost V 5 bases and J 2 bases, with 9 bases left between them. Germline V gene data show CDR1 as SGHTA and CDR2 as FQGTGA. The CDR3: CASSKDRNYGYTF. In DNA form, the CDR3 reads TGTGCCAGCAGCAAAGACAGAAACTATGGCTACACCTTC.

The rearrangement links TRBV25-1 to TRBJ2-7; TRBD1 agrees at 10 bases. With V trimmed by 3 bases and J by 4 bases, 9 bases remained unmatched. Per germline, CDR1 MGHDK and CDR2 SYGVNS. CDR3 length: 16 amino acids. The CDR3 here is CASSDDARTGGYEQYF. DNA for the CDR3: TGTGCCAGCAGTGATGACGCAAGGACAGGGGGTTACGAGCAGTACTTC.

The rearrangement uses TRBV7-2 and TRBJ2-1; possible D gene TRBD2, 6 bases. With 8 bases removed from V and 4 bases from J, the gap between germline ends came to 18 bases. Germline assignment: CDR1 SGHTA and CDR2 FQGNSA. This CDR3 has 15 amino acids. In nucleotides, the CDR3 is TGTGCCAGCCTCCCCGAGGACTATCCATACAATGAGCAGTTCTTC. It codes for CASLPEDYPYNEQFF. The full variable domain, in which reference TRBV7-2 and TRBJ2-1 provide the parts outside the CDR3, is GAGVSQSPSNKVTEKGKDVELRCDPISGHTALYWYRQSLGQGLEFLIYFQGNSAPDKSGLPSDRFSAERTGGSVSTLTIQRTQQEDSAVYLCASLPEDYPYNEQFFGPGTRLTVL.

The V call is TRBV27, the J call TRBJ2-7; unclear D gene. Germline V gives CDR1 MNHEY, CDR2 SMNVEV (reference sequence). V lost 2 bases and J lost 6, with 8 bases in between. The CDR3 sequence is 12 residues long. CDR3 sequence reads: CASSLVGSEQYF. CDR3 in DNA: TGTGCCAGCAGTTTAGTTGGCTCCGAGCAGTACTTC.

This chain uses TRBV6-1 with TRBJ2-1; D unclear. Germline V gene sequence: CDR1 MNHNS, CDR2 SASEGT. The V and J ends lost 3 bases and 0 bases respectively, with 9 bases between them. The CDR3 covers 15 residues. CDR3 DNA: TGTGCCAGCAGTGATGGGTTGAGCTCCTACAATGAGCAGTTCTTC. Its protein is CASSDGLSSYNEQFF.